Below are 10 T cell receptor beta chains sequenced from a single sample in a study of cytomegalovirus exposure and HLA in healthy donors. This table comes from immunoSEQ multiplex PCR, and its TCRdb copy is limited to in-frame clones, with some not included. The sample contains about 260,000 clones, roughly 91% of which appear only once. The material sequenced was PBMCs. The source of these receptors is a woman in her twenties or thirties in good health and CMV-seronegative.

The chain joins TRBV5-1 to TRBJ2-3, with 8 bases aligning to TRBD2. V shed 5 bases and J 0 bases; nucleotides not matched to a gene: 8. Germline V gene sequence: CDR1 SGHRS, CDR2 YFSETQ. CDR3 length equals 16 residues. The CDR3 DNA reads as TGCGCCAGCAGACGCGACCCTAGCGGGAGCACAGATACGCAGTATTTT. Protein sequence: CASRRDPSGSTDTQYF.

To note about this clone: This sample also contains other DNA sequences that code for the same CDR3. For the CDR3, the DNA is TGTGCCAGCAGAAGGACTGATACGCAGTATTTT. Its protein is CASRRTDTQYF. The rearrangement links TRBV6-1 to TRBJ2-3; D possibly corresponds to TRBD2 (5 bases). The ends were cut back, 6 bases at V and 6 bases at J, with 7 bases in the middle. Germline V lookup: CDR1 MNHNS, CDR2 SASEGT. The length of the CDR3 is 11 residues.

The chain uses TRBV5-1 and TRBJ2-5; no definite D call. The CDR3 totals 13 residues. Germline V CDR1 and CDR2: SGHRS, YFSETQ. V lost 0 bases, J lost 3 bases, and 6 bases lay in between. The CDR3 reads CASSLGPKETQYF. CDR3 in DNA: TGCGCCAGCAGCTTGGGACCCAAAGAGACCCAGTACTTC. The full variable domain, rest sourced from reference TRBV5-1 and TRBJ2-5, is KAGVTQTPRYLIKTRGQQVTLSCSPISGHRSVSWYQQTPGQGLQFLFEYFSETQRNKGNFPGRFSGRQFSNSRSEMNVSTLELGDSALYLCASSLGPKETQYFGPGTRLLVL.

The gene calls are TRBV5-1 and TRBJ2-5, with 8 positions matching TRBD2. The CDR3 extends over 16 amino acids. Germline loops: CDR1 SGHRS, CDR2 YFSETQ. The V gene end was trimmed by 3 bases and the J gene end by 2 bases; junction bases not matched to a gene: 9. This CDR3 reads CASSSLGTSGQETQYF. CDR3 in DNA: TGCGCCAGCAGCTCACTGGGAACTAGCGGACAAGAGACCCAGTACTTC.

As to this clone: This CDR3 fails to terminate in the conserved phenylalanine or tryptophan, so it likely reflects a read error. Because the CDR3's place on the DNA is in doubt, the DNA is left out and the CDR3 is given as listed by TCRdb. The CDR3: CASSRGGSGSPRWD. The chain has TRBV7-2 and TRBJ2-3; TRBD2, the table's D call, lacks a check against the DNA. Germline V gene data show CDR1 as SGHTA and CDR2 as FQGNSA. The length of the CDR3 is 14 amino acids, counting both ends.

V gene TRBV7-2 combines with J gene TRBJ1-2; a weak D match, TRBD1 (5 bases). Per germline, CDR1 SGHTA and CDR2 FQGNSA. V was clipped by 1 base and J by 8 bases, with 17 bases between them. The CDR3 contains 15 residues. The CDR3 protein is CASSLVQRDGRGYTF. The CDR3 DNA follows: TGTGCCAGCAGCTTAGTACAAAGGGACGGTCGGGGCTACACCTTC.

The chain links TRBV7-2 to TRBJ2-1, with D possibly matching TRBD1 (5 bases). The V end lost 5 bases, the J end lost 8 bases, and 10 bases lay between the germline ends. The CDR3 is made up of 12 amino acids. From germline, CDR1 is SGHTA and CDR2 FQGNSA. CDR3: CASSQGAHEQFF. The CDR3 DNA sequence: TGTGCCAGCAGCCAAGGGGCCCATGAGCAGTTCTTC.

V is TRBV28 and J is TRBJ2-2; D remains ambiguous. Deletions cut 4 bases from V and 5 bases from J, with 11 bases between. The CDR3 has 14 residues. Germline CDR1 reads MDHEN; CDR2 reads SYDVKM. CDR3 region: CASSSYTYTGELFF. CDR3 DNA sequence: TGTGCCAGCAGTTCATACACATATACCGGGGAGCTGTTTTTT. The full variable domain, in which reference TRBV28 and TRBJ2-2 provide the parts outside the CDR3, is DVKVTQSSRYLVKRTGEKVFLECVQDMDHENMFWYRQDPGLGLRLIYFSYDVKMKEKGDIPEGYSVSREKKERFSLILESASTNQTSMYLCASSSYTYTGELFFGEGSRLTVL.

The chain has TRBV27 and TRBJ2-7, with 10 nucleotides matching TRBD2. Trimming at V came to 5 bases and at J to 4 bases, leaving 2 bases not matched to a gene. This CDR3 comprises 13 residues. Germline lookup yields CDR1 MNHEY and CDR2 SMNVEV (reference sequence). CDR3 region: CASSASGGYEQYF. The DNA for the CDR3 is TGTGCCAGCAGTGCTAGCGGGGGATACGAGCAGTACTTC.

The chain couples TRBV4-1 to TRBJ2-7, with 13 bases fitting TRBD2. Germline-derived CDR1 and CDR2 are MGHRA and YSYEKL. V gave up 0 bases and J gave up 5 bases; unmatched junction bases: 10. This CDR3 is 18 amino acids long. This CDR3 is CASSQEGGLAGAFNEQYF. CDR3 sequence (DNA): TGCGCCAGCAGCCAAGAGGGAGGACTAGCGGGAGCGTTCAACGAGCAGTACTTC.